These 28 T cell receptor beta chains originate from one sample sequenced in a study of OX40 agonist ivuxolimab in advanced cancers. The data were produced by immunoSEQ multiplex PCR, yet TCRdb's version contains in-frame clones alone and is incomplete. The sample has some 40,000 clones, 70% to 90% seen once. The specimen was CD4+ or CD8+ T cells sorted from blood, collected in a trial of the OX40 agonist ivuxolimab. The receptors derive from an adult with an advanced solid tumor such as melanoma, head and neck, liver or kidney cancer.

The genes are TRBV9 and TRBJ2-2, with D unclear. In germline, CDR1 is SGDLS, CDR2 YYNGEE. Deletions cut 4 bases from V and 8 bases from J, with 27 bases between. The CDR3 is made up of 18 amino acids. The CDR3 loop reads CASSPRPMPTYVKGELFF. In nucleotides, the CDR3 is TGTGCCAGCAGCCCCCGACCCATGCCGACCTACGTCAAGGGGGAGCTGTTTTTT.

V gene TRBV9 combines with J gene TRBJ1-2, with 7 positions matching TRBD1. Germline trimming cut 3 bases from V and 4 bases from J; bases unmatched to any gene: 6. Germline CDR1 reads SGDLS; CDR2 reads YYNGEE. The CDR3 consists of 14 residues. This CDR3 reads CASSDGQATYGYTF. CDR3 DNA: TGTGCCAGCAGCGATGGACAGGCTACCTATGGCTACACCTTC.

CDR3 residues: CASRPGTGANYGYTF. The CDR3 DNA reads as TGTGCCAGCAGGCCCGGGACAGGGGCTAACTATGGCTACACCTTC. V gene TRBV5-4 combines with J gene TRBJ1-2; 10 bases map to TRBD1. The V gene end was trimmed by 5 bases and the J gene end by 0 bases; junction bases not matched to a gene: 4. This CDR3 is 15 amino acids long. Germline assignment: CDR1 SGHNT and CDR2 YYREEE (reference sequence).

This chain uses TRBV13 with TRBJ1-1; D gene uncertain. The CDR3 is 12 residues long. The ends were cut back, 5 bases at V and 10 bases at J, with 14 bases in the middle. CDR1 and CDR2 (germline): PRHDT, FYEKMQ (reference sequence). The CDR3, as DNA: TGTGCCAGCAGCCCGTCCCCCCTGGGAGCTTTCTTT. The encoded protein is CASSPSPLGAFF.

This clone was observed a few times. The CDR3 is CASSQVGGRANSPLHF. The CDR3 nucleotides read TGCGCCAGCAGCCAAGTAGGCGGACGGGCCAATTCACCCCTCCACTTT. The genes are TRBV4-1 and TRBJ1-6; no reliable D call. Trimming removed 1 base from V and 7 bases from J, with 14 bases in between. Germline CDR1 and CDR2: MGHRA and YSYEKL. The CDR3 totals 16 residues.

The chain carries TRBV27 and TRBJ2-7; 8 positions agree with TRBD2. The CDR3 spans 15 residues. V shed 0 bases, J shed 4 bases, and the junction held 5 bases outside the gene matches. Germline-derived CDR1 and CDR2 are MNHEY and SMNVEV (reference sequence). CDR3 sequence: CASSLSSGNFYEQYF. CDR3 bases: TGTGCCAGCAGTTTATCTAGCGGGAATTTTTACGAGCAGTACTTC.

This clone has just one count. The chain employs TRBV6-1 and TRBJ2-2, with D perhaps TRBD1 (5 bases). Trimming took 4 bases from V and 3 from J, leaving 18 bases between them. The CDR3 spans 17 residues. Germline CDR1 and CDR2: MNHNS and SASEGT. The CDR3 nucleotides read TGTGCCAGCAGTGGTTGGGATAGGGGATTCGACACCGGGGAGCTGTTTTTT. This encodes CASSGWDRGFDTGELFF.

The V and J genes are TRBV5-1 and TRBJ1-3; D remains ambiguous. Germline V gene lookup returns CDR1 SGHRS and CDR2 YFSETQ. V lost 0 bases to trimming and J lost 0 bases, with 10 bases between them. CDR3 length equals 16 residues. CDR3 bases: TGCGCCAGCAGCTTGGCCGGTCTGCTCTCTGGAAACACCATATATTTT. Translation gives CASSLAGLLSGNTIYF.

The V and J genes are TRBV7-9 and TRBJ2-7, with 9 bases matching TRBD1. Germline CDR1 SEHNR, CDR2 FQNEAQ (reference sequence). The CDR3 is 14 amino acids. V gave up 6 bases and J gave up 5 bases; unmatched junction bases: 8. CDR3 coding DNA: TGTGCCAGCAGACCGGGACAGGGTAACCACGAGCAGTACTTC. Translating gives CASRPGQGNHEQYF.

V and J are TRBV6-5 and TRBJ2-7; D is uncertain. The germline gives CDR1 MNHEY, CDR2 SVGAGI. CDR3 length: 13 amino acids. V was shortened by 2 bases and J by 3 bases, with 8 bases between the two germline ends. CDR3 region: CASSYQHSYEQYF. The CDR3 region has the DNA TGTGCCAGCAGTTACCAGCATAGCTACGAGCAGTACTTC.

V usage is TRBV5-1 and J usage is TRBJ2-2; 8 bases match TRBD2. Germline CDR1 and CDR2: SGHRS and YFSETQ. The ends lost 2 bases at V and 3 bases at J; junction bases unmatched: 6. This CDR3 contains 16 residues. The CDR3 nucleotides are TGCGCCAGCAGCTTACCCTCGGGACTAGACACCGGGGAGCTGTTTTTT. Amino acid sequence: CASSLPSGLDTGELFF. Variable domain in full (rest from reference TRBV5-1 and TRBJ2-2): KAGVTQTPRYLIKTRGQQVTLSCSPISGHRSVSWYQQTPGQGLQFLFEYFSETQRNKGNFPGRFSGRQFSNSRSEMNVSTLELGDSALYLCASSLPSGLDTGELFFGEGSRLTVL.

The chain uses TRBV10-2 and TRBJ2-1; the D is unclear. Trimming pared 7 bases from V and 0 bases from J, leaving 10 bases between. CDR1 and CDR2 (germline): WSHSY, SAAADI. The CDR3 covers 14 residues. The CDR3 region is CASTIPPSYNEQFF. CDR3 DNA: TGCGCCAGCACTATCCCACCCTCCTACAATGAGCAGTTCTTC.

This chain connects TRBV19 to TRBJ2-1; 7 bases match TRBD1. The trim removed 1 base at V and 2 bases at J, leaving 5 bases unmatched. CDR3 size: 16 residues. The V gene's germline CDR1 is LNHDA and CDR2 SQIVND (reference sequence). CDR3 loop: CASSIADRVAYNEQFF. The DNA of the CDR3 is TGTGCCAGTAGTATAGCAGACAGGGTCGCCTACAATGAGCAGTTCTTC.

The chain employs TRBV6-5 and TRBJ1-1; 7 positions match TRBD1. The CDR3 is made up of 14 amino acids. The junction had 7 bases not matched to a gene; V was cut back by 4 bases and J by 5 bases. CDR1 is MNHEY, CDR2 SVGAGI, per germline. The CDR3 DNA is TGTGCCAGCAGTTCGATTGACAGGGATACTGAAGCTTTCTTT. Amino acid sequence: CASSSIDRDTEAFF.

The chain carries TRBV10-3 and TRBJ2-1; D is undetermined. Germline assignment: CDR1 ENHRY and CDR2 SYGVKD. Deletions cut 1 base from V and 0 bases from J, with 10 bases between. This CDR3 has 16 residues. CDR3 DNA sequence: TGTGCCATCAGTGAGTTCGACCCTAGCTCCTACAATGAGCAGTTCTTC. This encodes CAISEFDPSSYNEQFF.

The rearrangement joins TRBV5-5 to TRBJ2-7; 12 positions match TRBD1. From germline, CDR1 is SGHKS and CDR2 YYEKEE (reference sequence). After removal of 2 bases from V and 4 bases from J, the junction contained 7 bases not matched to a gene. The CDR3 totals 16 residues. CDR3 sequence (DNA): TGTGCCAGCAGCTTACCGGGACAGGGGGCGTTATACGAGCAGTACTTC. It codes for CASSLPGQGALYEQYF.

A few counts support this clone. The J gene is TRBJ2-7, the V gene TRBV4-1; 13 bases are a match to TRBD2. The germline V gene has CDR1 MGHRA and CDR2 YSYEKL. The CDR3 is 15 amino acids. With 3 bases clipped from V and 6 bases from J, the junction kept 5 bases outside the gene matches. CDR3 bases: TGCGCCAGCAGCCAGACTAGCGGGGGGTTCCCCGAGCAGTACTTC. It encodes CASSQTSGGFPEQYF.

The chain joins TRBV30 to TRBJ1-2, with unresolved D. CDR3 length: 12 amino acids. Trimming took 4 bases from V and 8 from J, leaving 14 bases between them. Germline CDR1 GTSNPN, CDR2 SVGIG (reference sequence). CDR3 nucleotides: TGTGCCTGGACCAGAGACGCGGAAGGCTACACCTTC. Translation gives CAWTRDAEGYTF.

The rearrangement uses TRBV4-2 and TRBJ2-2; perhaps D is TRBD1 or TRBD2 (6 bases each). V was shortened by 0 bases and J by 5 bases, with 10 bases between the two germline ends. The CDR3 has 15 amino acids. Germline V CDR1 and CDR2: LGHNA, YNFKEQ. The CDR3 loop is CASSQDGGGTGELFF. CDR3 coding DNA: TGTGCCAGCAGCCAAGACGGGGGCGGGACCGGGGAGCTGTTTTTT.

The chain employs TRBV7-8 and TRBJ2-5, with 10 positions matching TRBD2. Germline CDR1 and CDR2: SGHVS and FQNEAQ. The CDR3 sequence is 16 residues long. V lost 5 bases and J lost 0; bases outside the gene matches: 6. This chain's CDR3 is CASSIPAGGYQETQYF. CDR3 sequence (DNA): TGTGCCAGCAGCATACCAGCGGGAGGGTACCAAGAGACCCAGTACTTC.

The CDR3 loop is CASSNRDWETQYF. DNA of the CDR3: TGCGCCAGCAGCAACAGGGACTGGGAGACCCAGTACTTC. The V call is TRBV5-1, the J call TRBJ2-5; D is tentatively TRBD1 or TRBD2 (6 bases each). The germline CDR1 and CDR2 sequences are SGHRS and YFSETQ. The V and J ends lost 4 bases and 5 bases respectively, with 12 bases between them. The length of the CDR3 is 13 residues. Supplemented by reference TRBV5-1 and TRBJ2-5, the full variable domain reads KAGVTQTPRYLIKTRGQQVTLSCSPISGHRSVSWYQQTPGQGLQFLFEYFSETQRNKGNFPGRFSGRQFSNSRSEMNVSTLELGDSALYLCASSNRDWETQYFGPGTRLLVL.

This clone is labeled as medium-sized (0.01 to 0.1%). The CDR3 nucleotides are TGCGCCAGCAGTCCGGACGGTTTGGCCCAGCATTTT. Translated, it gives CASSPDGLAQHF. V usage is TRBV4-1 and J usage is TRBJ1-5, with D unclear. CDR1 is MGHRA and CDR2 is YSYEKL in the germline V gene. V was pared by 6 bases and J by 11 bases, with 14 bases between. The CDR3 has 12 amino acids.

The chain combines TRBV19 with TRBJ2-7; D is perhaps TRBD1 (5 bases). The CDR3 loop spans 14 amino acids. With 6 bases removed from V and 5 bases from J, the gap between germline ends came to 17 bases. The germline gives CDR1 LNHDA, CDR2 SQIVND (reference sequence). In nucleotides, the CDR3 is TGTGCCAGTAGAGGAACGACAGAGTTCGACGAGCAGTACTTC. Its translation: CASRGTTEFDEQYF.

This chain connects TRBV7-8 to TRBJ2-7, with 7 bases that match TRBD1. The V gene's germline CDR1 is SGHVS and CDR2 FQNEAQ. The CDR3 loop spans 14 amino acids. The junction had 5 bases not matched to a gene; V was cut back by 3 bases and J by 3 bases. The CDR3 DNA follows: TGTGCCAGCAGCTTTCGACAGGGACACTACGAGCAGTACTTC. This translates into CASSFRQGHYEQYF.

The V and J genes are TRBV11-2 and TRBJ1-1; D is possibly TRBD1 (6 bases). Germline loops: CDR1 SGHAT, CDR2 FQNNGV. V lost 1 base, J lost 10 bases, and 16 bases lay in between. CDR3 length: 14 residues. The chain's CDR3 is CASSLAGGAFGAFF. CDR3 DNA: TGTGCCAGCAGCTTAGCGGGGGGCGCCTTTGGAGCTTTCTTT.

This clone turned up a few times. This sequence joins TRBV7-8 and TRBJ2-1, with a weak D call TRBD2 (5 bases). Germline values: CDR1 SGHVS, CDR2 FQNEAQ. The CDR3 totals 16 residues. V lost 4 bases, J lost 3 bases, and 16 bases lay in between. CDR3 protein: CASSSTGESGYNEQFF. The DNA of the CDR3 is TGTGCCAGCAGCTCCACCGGGGAATCTGGCTACAATGAGCAGTTCTTC.

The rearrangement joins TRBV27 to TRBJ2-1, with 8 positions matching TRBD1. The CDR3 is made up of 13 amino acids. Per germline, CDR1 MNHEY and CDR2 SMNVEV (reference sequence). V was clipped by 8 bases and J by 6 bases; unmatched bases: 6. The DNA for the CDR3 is TGTGCCAGCGGCCATACAGGGGGCAATGAGCAGTTCTTC. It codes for CASGHTGGNEQFF.

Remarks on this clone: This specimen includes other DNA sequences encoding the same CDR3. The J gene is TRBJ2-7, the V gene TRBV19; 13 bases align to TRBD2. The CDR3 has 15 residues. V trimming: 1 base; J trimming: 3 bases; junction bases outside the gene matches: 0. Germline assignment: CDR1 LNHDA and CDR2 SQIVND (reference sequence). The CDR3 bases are TGTGCCAGTAGTATAGGACTAGCGGGAGGCTACGAGCAGTACTTC. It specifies CASSIGLAGGYEQYF.